In this sample, the clone carrying this T cell receptor (beta chain) turned up a few times. The antigen remains undetermined. The record originates from a study of beta chain features in type 1 diabetes. Study outcomes and limitations: Type 1 diabetes patients had TCRB CDR3s that were shorter (moderately but significantly so) in all four CD4+ subsets.

The whole isolated RNA underwent reverse transcription, so sequencing captured expressed TCRB transcripts. Each sample of naive, central memory or regulatory T cells had, on average, about 3.57 million reads. Profiling relied on immunoSEQ multiplex PCR, and the TCRdb table lists in-frame clones only, not all of them. In the table there are 250,000 to 400,000 clones, approximately 14% of which are singletons. Looked up from germline, CDR1 is SNHLY and CDR2 is FYNNEI. V was shortened by 2 bases and J by 5 bases, with 6 bases between the two germline ends. The CDR3 sequence is 13 residues long. Sequenced input: central memory CD4+ T cells from blood. This receptor was taken from a man younger than 40 in good health. The genes are TRBV2 and TRBJ1-4; tentative D call: TRBD1 (5 bases). The CDR3 sequence is CASSEQGNEKLFF. As DNA, the CDR3 is TGTGCCAGCAGTGAACAGGGAAATGAAAAACTGTTTTTT.